The clone carrying this T cell receptor beta chain was detected only once. The conserved phenylalanine or tryptophan is not found at the CDR3 terminus, so this likely reflects a read error. The DNA is left out, because the CDR3 cannot be placed on it with certainty; the CDR3 is given as TCRdb lists it. The data were obtained in a study of technical replicates of blood from several donors. This table comes from immunoSEQ multiplex PCR, and its TCRdb copy is limited to in-frame clones, with some not included. Of 60,000 to 90,000 clones in the sample, approximately 96% are singletons; the top ten hold approximately 0.21%. The CDR3 is 9 residues long, ends included. From germline, CDR1 is MRHNA and CDR2 SNTAGT.

This TCR derives from a human donor in good health. Source material: T cells isolated from PBMCs. V and J are TRBV6-4 and TRBJ2-7; no DNA check was done on the table's D call, TRBD2. The CDR3 protein is CAITSGGQS.